Presented here are 24 T cell receptor beta chains from one specimen sequenced in a study of T cell responses to AZD1222 COVID-19 vaccine. This table comes from immunoSEQ multiplex PCR, and its TCRdb copy is limited to in-frame clones, with some not included. The table has fewer than 300,000 clones, over 90% seen once; the top ten hold less than 0.65%. This specimen consisted of peripheral blood, obtained on day 0 of AZD1222 vaccination. The origin of the receptors is an adult in good health.

The gene calls are TRBV5-1 and TRBJ2-1; 7 nucleotides align to TRBD1. After removal of 5 bases from V and 4 bases from J, the junction contained 9 bases not matched to a gene. Germline V CDR1 and CDR2: SGHRS, YFSETQ. This CDR3 spans 15 amino acids. CDR3 DNA: TGCGCCAGCAGTTCCGGCTCAGGGGGTTACAATGAGCAGTTCTTC. As protein: CASSSGSGGYNEQFF.

In nucleotides, the CDR3 is TGTGCCAGCAGCCAAGTGCGGACAGGCTTCACCTCTGGAAACACCATATATTTT. It specifies CASSQVRTGFTSGNTIYF. The genes are TRBV3-1 (or the pseudogene TRBV3-2) and TRBJ1-3; TRBD1 agrees at 7 bases. Germline CDR1 reads LGHDT; CDR2 reads YNNKEL (reference sequence). V was pared by 1 base and J by 0 bases, with 9 bases of the junction left unmatched. The CDR3 loop spans 18 amino acids.

This clone was observed a single time. The chain carries TRBV20-1 and TRBJ2-7; 7 bases agree with TRBD1. The germline V gene encodes CDR1 DFQATT and CDR2 SNEGSKA (reference sequence). V was clipped by 6 bases and J by 12 bases; unmatched bases: 11. The CDR3 is 11 residues long. The CDR3 region is CSALQGSGPYF. CDR3 DNA sequence: TGCAGTGCGTTACAGGGGTCGGGTCCGTACTTC.

The count of this clone is one. This sequence joins TRBV19 and TRBJ1-1; 7 bases line up with TRBD1. Germline V CDR1 and CDR2: LNHDA, SQIVND (reference sequence). The J segment lost 1 base and the V segment lost 1 base, leaving 6 bases of the junction unmatched. This CDR3 has 16 residues. The CDR3 protein is CASSIGWTGENTEAFF. CDR3 bases: TGTGCCAGTAGTATAGGCTGGACAGGCGAGAACACTGAAGCTTTCTTT. The full variable domain, rest sourced from reference TRBV19 and TRBJ1-1, is DGGITQSPKYLFRKEGQNVTLSCEQNLNHDAMYWYRQDPGQGLRLIYYSQIVNDFQKGDIAEGYSVSREKKESFPLTVTSAQKNPTAFYLCASSIGWTGENTEAFFGQGTRLTVV.

The chain joins TRBV6-5 to TRBJ2-7; D ambiguous. CDR1 MNHEY and CDR2 SVGAGI come from the germline V gene. The CDR3 contains 11 residues. The V and J ends lost 5 bases and 6 bases respectively, with 8 bases between them. In DNA form, the CDR3 reads TGTGCCAGCAGTCTTGGCAGCGAGCAGTACTTC. Its translation is CASSLGSEQYF.

The chain is built from TRBV28 and TRBJ1-1; D is ambiguous. The CDR3 sequence is 14 residues long. Per the germline V gene, CDR1 is MDHEN and CDR2 is SYDVKM. The ends were cut back, 4 bases at V and 3 bases at J, with 12 bases in the middle. The CDR3 region has the DNA TGTGCCAGCAGTTCCCCAGGTAGATACACTGAAGCTTTCTTT. Translating it yields CASSSPGRYTEAFF.

This clone has more than one count but fewer than ten. This chain links TRBV9 with TRBJ2-5, with TRBD2 identical over 8 bases. With 6 bases clipped from V and 2 bases from J, the junction kept 9 bases outside the gene matches. The germline V gene has CDR1 SGDLS and CDR2 YYNGEE. The CDR3 has 15 amino acids. CDR3 residues: CASISSGSVQETQYF. In DNA form, the CDR3 reads TGTGCCAGCATTTCCAGCGGGAGCGTACAAGAGACCCAGTACTTC.

This clone was seen only once. The chain couples TRBV19 to TRBJ1-6, with D unclear. This CDR3 has 10 residues. CDR1 LNHDA and CDR2 SQIVND come from the germline V gene (reference sequence). Trimming pared 4 bases from V and 10 bases from J, leaving 2 bases between. The CDR3 reads CASSSSPLHF. CDR3 nucleotide sequence: TGTGCCAGTAGTAGCTCACCCCTCCACTTT. Looking up the rest from reference TRBV19 and TRBJ1-6 gives the full variable domain: DGGITQSPKYLFRKEGQNVTLSCEQNLNHDAMYWYRQDPGQGLRLIYYSQIVNDFQKGDIAEGYSVSREKKESFPLTVTSAQKNPTAFYLCASSSSPLHFGNGTRLTVT.

V and J are TRBV2 and TRBJ2-7; 7 nucleotides line up with TRBD1. Losses at the gene ends were 6 bases for V and 5 bases for J; bases not matched to a gene: 7. Looked up from germline, CDR1 is SNHLY and CDR2 is FYNNEI. The CDR3 length is 13 residues. Here the CDR3 DNA reads TGTGCCAGCAGGGGGGACAGTGGGAACGAGCAGTACTTC. Protein sequence: CASRGDSGNEQYF.

The chain employs TRBV4-1 and TRBJ2-7, with D possibly matching TRBD1 (5 bases). Trimming stripped 1 base from V and 3 bases from J, with 16 bases between. This CDR3 has 16 residues. Germline V gene lookup returns CDR1 MGHRA and CDR2 YSYEKL. This chain's CDR3 is CASSQGIQKGYYEQYF. CDR3 nucleotide sequence: TGCGCCAGCAGCCAAGGAATCCAGAAGGGGTACTACGAGCAGTACTTC.

This rearrangement joins TRBV9 to TRBJ1-4; TRBD1 is a possible D gene (5 bases). The CDR3 is made up of 14 amino acids. Trimming took 6 bases from V and 7 from J, leaving 16 bases between them. Germline CDR1 reads SGDLS; CDR2 reads YYNGEE. CDR3 in DNA: TGTGCCAGCAACCGAGGAGGGGATGGTGAAAAACTGTTTTTT. Its protein is CASNRGGDGEKLFF.

The rearrangement uses TRBV5-1 and TRBJ2-5, with TRBD2 as a possible D gene (6 bases). The CDR3 has 15 residues. The V end was cut by 1 base, the J end by 5 bases, with 15 bases between. Germline assignment: CDR1 SGHRS and CDR2 YFSETQ. The CDR3 here is CASSLPGAEGETQYF. The CDR3 nucleotides are TGCGCCAGCAGCTTGCCGGGAGCTGAGGGTGAGACCCAGTACTTC.

This clone was observed a few times. V usage is TRBV28 and J usage is TRBJ1-2, with D possibly matching TRBD1 (6 bases). Germline-derived CDR1 and CDR2 are MDHEN and SYDVKM. Trimming took off 8 bases at V and 9 bases at J, with 22 bases between the two ends. The CDR3 contains 14 residues. CDR3 sequence reads: CASALTPGQRSYTF. The DNA for the CDR3 is TGTGCCAGCGCCCTAACTCCGGGACAAAGAAGCTACACCTTC.

The rearrangement links TRBV28 to TRBJ2-3; 10 bases line up with TRBD2. V dropped 5 bases and J dropped 1; count of bases not matched to a gene: 9. CDR1 and CDR2 from the germline V gene are MDHEN and SYDVKM. The CDR3 sequence is 17 residues long. CDR3 amino acids: CASSGSGGVEGTDTQYF. The DNA of the CDR3 is TGTGCCAGCAGTGGGAGCGGGGGGGTGGAGGGCACAGATACGCAGTATTTT. The variable domain in full, with the rest retrieved from reference TRBV28 and TRBJ2-3, is DVKVTQSSRYLVKRTGEKVFLECVQDMDHENMFWYRQDPGLGLRLIYFSYDVKMKEKGDIPEGYSVSREKKERFSLILESASTNQTSMYLCASSGSGGVEGTDTQYFGPGTRLTVL.

The CDR3 is CASSPWGDGEKLFF. CDR3 coding DNA: TGTGCCAGCAGCCCGTGGGGGGATGGTGAAAAACTGTTTTTT. The chain is built from TRBV27 and TRBJ1-4; weak D call: TRBD1 (5 bases). Germline values: CDR1 MNHEY, CDR2 SMNVEV (reference sequence). The CDR3 contains 14 residues. Trimming stripped 6 bases from V and 7 bases from J, with 15 bases between. Drawing the rest from reference TRBV27 and TRBJ1-4, the complete variable domain is EAQVTQNPRYLITVTGKKLTVTCSQNMNHEYMSWYRQDPGLGLRQIYYSMNVEVTDKGDVPEGYKVSRKEKRNFPLILESPSPNQTSLYFCASSPWGDGEKLFFGSGTQLSVL.

The gene calls are TRBV7-2 and TRBJ1-1; no firm D call. The CDR3 runs to 15 residues. CDR1 and CDR2 (germline): SGHTA, FQGNSA. V shed 2 bases and J shed 1 base, with 11 bases lying between them. The CDR3 reads CASSLIFGENTEAFF. The CDR3, as DNA: TGTGCCAGCAGCTTAATATTTGGGGAGAACACTGAAGCTTTCTTT.

The CDR3: CASSEETGGWTEAFF. The CDR3 DNA sequence: TGTGCCAGCAGTGAAGAAACAGGGGGCTGGACTGAAGCTTTCTTT. This sequence joins TRBV6-4 and TRBJ1-1, with 9 positions matching TRBD1. The CDR3 spans 15 residues. The V segment lost 3 bases and the J segment 5 bases; nucleotides outside the gene matches: 7. Germline values: CDR1 MRHNA, CDR2 SNTAGT.

The J gene is TRBJ1-5, the V gene TRBV9, with TRBD1 as a possible D gene (5 bases). CDR1 and CDR2 from the germline V gene are SGDLS and YYNGEE. V was pared by 0 bases and J by 4 bases, with 11 bases between. The CDR3 is made up of 15 amino acids. The chain's CDR3 is CASSVGGASNQPQHF. For the CDR3, the DNA is TGTGCCAGCAGCGTAGGAGGGGCATCAAATCAGCCCCAGCATTTT.

V usage is TRBV6-5 and J usage is TRBJ2-5; 7 bases agree with TRBD2. V trimming: 5 bases; J trimming: 4 bases; junction bases outside the gene matches: 10. CDR3 length equals 15 residues. CDR1 and CDR2 from the germline V gene are MNHEY and SVGAGI. Here the CDR3 reads CASSRNGGGAETQYF. DNA of the CDR3: TGTGCCAGCAGTAGAAATGGCGGGGGAGCAGAGACCCAGTACTTC.

The V gene is TRBV7-6, the J gene TRBJ2-3; 12 bases are shared with TRBD2. CDR1 is SGHVS and CDR2 is FNYEAQ in the germline V gene. V trimming: 5 bases; J trimming: 6 bases; junction bases outside the gene matches: 9. This CDR3 region has 16 residues. This chain's CDR3 is CASSGRTSGIRDTQYF. CDR3 in DNA: TGTGCCAGCAGCGGCAGGACTAGCGGGATAAGGGATACGCAGTATTTT.

The chain links TRBV6-6 to TRBJ2-1; perhaps TRBD1 as D (5 bases). Germline V CDR1 and CDR2: MNHNY, SVGAGI (reference sequence). Trimming cost V 7 bases and J 4 bases, with 14 bases left between them. The CDR3 spans 14 residues. In DNA form, the CDR3 reads TGTGCCAGCAATAGACAGCTACCATACAATGAGCAGTTCTTC. Translated: CASNRQLPYNEQFF.

This clone was seen a single time. The CDR3 reads CASSPLGDRYEQYF. The CDR3 nucleotides are TGCGCCAGCAGCCCTCTCGGGGACCGCTACGAGCAGTACTTC. The chain has TRBV5-1 and TRBJ2-7; D possibly uses TRBD1 or TRBD2 (5 bases each). CDR1 is SGHRS and CDR2 is YFSETQ in the germline V gene. This CDR3 has 14 residues. With 4 bases removed from V and 3 bases from J, the gap between germline ends came to 14 bases.

The chain recombines TRBV2 with TRBJ1-5, with D perhaps TRBD1 (6 bases). This CDR3 comprises 17 residues. CDR1 is SNHLY and CDR2 is FYNNEI in the germline V gene. V was trimmed by 3 bases and J by 0 bases, leaving 15 bases between them. Written as DNA, the CDR3 is TGTGCCAGCAGTGACGCTAGGACAGTCCTTAGCAATCAGCCCCAGCATTTT. Translated, it gives CASSDARTVLSNQPQHF.

The chain employs TRBV28 and TRBJ2-5, with D maybe TRBD2 (5 bases). This CDR3 is 13 amino acids long. Trimming took 10 bases from V and 2 from J, leaving 14 bases between them. Looked up from germline, CDR1 is MDHEN and CDR2 is SYDVKM. CDR3 DNA sequence: TGTGCCAACCATTCGGGGTTACAAGAGACCCAGTACTTC. Translating it yields CANHSGLQETQYF.